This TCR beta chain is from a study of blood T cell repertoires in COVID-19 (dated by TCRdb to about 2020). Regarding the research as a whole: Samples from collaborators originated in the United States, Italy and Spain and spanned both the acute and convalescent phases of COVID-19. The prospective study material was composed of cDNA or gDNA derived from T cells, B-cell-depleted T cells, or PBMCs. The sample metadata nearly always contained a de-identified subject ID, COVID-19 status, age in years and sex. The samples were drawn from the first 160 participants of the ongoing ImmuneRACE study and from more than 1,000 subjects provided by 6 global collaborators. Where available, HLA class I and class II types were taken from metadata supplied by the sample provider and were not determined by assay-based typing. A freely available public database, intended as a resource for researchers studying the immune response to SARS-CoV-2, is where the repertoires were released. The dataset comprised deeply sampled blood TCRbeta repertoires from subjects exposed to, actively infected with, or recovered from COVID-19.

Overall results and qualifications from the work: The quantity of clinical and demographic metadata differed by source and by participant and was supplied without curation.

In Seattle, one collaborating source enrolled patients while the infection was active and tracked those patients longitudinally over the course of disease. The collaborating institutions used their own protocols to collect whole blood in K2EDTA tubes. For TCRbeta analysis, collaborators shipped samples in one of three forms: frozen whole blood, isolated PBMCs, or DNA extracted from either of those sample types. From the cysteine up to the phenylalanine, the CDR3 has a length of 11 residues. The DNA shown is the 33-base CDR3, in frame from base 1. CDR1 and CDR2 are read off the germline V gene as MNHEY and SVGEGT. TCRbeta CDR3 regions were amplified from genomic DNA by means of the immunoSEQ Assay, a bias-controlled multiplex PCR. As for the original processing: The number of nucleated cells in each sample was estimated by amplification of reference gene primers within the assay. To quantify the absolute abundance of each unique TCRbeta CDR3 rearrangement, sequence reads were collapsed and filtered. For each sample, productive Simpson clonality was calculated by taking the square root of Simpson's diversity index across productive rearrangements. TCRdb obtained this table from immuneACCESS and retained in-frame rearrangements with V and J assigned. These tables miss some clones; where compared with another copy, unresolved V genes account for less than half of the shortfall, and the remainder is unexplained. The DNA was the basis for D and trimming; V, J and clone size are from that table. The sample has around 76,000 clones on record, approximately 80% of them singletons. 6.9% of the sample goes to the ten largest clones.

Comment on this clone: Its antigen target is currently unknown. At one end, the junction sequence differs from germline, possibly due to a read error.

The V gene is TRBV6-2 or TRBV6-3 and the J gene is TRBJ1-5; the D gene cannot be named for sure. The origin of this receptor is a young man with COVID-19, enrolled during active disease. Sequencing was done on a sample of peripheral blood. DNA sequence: TGTGCCAGCAGTCCAGGATTCCAGGTATATTTT. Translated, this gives CASSPGFQVYF.